In this sample, the clone carrying this T cell receptor beta chain turned up a few times. Its antigen is unidentified. The sample is drawn from a study of long-term antiretroviral therapy in people with HIV. With survey level as its setting, the immunoSEQ assay was v3.0. Per-sample TRB depth target: 40,000-50,000 T-cell genomes. This table comes from immunoSEQ multiplex PCR, and its TCRdb copy is limited to in-frame clones, with some not included. Of tens of thousands of clones listed, roughly 86% are singletons. The germline gives CDR1 LGHNA, CDR2 YSLEER. Trimming shortened V by 0 bases and J by 5 bases, and 7 bases separated the two germline ends. The CDR3 has 13 amino acids. Study-wide results and limits: Diversity increased after ART yet remained lower than in transplant donor controls. Possibly under older ART regimens, blood was drawn between the mid-2000s and the late 2010s. The repertoire was dominated at all time points by clones expanded before ART.

The V and J genes are TRBV4-3 and TRBJ1-2; no firm D call. The TCR originated in a woman in her forties or fifties with HIV. The specimen was unsorted PBMCs, collected 0.1 years before starting antiretroviral therapy. The CDR3 sequence: CASSQDQEYGYTF. The CDR3 region has the DNA TGCGCCAGCAGCCAAGACCAGGAGTATGGCTACACCTTC.